The 3 T cell receptor beta chains listed next were all sequenced from one sample in a study of blood T cell repertoires in COVID-19. Assay used: immunoSEQ multiplex PCR; TCRdb lists only in-frame clones, some missing. There are around 130,000 clones in the sample; 85% occur only once, and more than 3.5% lies in the top ten. The specimen was peripheral blood. These receptors came from a human donor in a cohort sampled during active COVID-19.

This sequence joins TRBV5-5 and TRBJ1-2; 7 bases are a match to TRBD1. Germline CDR1 SGHKS, CDR2 YYEKEE (reference sequence). After removal of 4 bases from V and 4 bases from J, the junction contained 16 bases not matched to a gene. The CDR3 runs to 17 residues. CDR3 protein: CASSPSTDRIRPYGYTF. CDR3 DNA sequence: TGTGCCAGCAGCCCGAGTACGGACAGGATCCGTCCCTATGGCTACACCTTC.

The chain carries TRBV18 and TRBJ2-7, with a tentative D call TRBD1 (5 bases). Trimming took 3 bases from V and 6 from J, leaving 9 bases between them. Germline V gene lookup returns CDR1 KGHSH and CDR2 LQKENI. The CDR3 loop spans 12 amino acids. As DNA, the CDR3 is TGTGCCAGCTCACCGACAGTGGGCGAGCAGTACGTC. Translation gives CASSPTVGEQYV.

The gene calls are TRBV24-1 and TRBJ1-4; 10 bases agree with TRBD1. Germline V gene data show CDR1 as KGHDR and CDR2 as SFDVKD. The CDR3 extends over 13 amino acids. V was pared by 9 bases and J by 8 bases, with 5 bases of the junction left unmatched. The CDR3 DNA follows: TGTGCCACCCGGGACAGGGGTGGCGAAAAACTGTTTTTT. Its protein product is CATRDRGGEKLFF.